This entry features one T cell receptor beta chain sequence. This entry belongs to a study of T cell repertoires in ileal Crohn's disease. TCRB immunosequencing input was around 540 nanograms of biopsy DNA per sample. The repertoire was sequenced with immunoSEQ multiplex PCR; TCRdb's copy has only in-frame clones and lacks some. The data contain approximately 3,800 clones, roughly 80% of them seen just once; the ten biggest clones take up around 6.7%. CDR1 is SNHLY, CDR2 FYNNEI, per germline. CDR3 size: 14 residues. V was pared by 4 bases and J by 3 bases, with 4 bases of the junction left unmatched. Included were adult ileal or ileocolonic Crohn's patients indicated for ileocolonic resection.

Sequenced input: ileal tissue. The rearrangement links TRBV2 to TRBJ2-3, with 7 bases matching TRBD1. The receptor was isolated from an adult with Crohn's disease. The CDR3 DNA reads TGTGCCAGCAGTGGCAGGGGGTTGACAGATACGCAGTATTTT. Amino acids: CASSGRGLTDTQYF.